This TCR beta chain was obtained from a study of T cell changes during pregnancy in multiple sclerosis. TCRdb keeps only in-frame clones here, not all; method: immunoSEQ multiplex PCR. Of more than 75,000 clones listed, approximately 95% were seen once; the top ten hold 0.9% to 1.2%. This clone has a single count. The germline V gene has CDR1 MNHEY and CDR2 SMNVEV (reference sequence). Trimming at V came to 5 bases and at J to 0 bases, leaving 5 bases not matched to a gene. The CDR3 has 17 amino acids. The sequences come from peripheral blood, collected in the first trimester of pregnancy. The V and J genes are TRBV27 and TRBJ2-3, with TRBD2 identical over 13 bases. The receptor was derived from a female donor with multiple sclerosis, enrolled in a pregnancy study. The DNA of the CDR3 is TGTGCCAGCAGTCCCCGACTAGCGGGAGGAAGCACAGATACGCAGTATTTT. Translation gives CASSPRLAGGSTDTQYF.